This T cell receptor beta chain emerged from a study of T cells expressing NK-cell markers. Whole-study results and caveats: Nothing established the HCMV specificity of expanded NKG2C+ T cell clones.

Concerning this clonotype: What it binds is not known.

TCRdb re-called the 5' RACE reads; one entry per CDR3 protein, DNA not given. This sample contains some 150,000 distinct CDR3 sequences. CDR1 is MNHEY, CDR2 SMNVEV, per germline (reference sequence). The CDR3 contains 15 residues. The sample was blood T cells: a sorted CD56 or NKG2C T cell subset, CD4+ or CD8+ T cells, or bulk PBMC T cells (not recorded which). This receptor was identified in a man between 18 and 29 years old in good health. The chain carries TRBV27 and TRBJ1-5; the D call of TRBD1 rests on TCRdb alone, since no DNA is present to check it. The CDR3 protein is CASSSVGGYNQPQHF.